These 2 T cell receptor beta chains were all obtained from the same sample, sequenced in a study of control samples from healthy donors and cancer patients. TCRdb's copy holds only in-frame clones and misses some; the assay was immunoSEQ multiplex PCR. In the table there are about 86,000 clones, about 88% of which are singletons. The sequenced sample consisted of PBMCs. Receptors were obtained from a woman aged 45-65 years with colorectal cancer.

This chain links TRBV19 with TRBJ1-3; 11 positions match TRBD1. The CDR3 length is 14 residues. The ends lost 5 bases at V and 4 bases at J; junction bases unmatched: 1. Germline values: CDR1 LNHDA, CDR2 SQIVND (reference sequence). Here the CDR3 reads CASSGTGGGNTIYF. DNA for the CDR3: TGTGCCAGTAGTGGGACAGGGGGAGGAAACACCATATATTTT.

The rearrangement links TRBV4-3 to TRBJ1-6; D remains unclear. With 0 bases removed from V and 7 bases from J, the gap between germline ends came to 7 bases. This CDR3 is built from 14 residues. In germline, CDR1 is LGHNA, CDR2 YSLEER. The CDR3 coding sequence is TGCGCCAGCAGCCAAGAGATCGGGAATTCACCCCTCCACTTT. This gives the protein CASSQEIGNSPLHF.